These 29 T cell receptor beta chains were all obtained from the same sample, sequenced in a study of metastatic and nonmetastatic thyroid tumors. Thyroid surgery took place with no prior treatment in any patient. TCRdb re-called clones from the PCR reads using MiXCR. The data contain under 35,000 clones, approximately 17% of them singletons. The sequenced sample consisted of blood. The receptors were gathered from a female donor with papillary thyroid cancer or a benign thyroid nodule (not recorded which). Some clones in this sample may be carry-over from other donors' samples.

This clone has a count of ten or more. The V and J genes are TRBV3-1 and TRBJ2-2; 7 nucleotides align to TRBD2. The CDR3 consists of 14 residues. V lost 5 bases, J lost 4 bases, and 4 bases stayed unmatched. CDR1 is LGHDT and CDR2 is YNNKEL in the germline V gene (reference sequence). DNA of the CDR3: TGTGCCAGCAGCAGGGTAGCGGGCACCGGGGAGCTGTTTTTT. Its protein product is CASSRVAGTGELFF. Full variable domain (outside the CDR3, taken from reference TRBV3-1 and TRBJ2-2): DTAVSQTPKYLVTQMGNDKSIKCEQNLGHDTMYWYKQDSKKFLKIMFSYNNKELIINETVPNRFSPKSPDKAHLNLHINSLELGDSAVYFCASSRVAGTGELFFGEGSRLTVL.

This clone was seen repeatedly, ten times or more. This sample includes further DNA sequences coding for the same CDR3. The CDR3 sequence is CASSQDSGRGRASKQYF. The CDR3 DNA reads TGTGCCAGCAGCCAAGATTCGGGGCGGGGGAGAGCCAGCAAGCAGTACTTC. The V and J genes are TRBV3-1 and TRBJ2-7, with 7 nucleotides matching TRBD2. CDR1 and CDR2 from the germline V gene are LGHDT and YNNKEL (reference sequence). The CDR3 has 17 amino acids. Unmatched junction bases numbered 16, after V lost 0 bases and J lost 8 bases.

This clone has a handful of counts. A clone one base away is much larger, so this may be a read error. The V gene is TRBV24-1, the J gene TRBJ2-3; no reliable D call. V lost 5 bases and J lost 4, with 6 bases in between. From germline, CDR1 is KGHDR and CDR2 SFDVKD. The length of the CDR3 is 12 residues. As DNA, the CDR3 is TGTGCCACCAGTGTGGCCTCAGATACGCAGTATTTT. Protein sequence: CATSVASDTQYF.

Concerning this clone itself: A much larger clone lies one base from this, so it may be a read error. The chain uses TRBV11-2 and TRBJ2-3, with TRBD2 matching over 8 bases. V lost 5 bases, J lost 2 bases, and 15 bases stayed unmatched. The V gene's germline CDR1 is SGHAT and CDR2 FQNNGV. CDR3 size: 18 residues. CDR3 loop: CASSHPWVVGGATDTQYF. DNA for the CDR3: TGTGCCAGCAGCCACCCTTGGGTAGTCGGGGGGGCCACAGATACGCAGTATTTT.

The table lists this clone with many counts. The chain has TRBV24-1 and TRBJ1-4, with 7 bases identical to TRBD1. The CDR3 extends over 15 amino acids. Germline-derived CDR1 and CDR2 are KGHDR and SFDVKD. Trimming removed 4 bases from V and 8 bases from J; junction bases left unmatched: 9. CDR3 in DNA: TGTGCCACCAGTGACTCTGGGACAGATGGCGAAAAACTGTTTTTT. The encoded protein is CATSDSGTDGEKLFF.

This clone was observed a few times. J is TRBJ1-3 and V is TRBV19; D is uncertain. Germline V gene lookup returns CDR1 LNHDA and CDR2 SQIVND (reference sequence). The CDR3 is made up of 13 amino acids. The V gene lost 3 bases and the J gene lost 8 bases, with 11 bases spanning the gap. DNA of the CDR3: TGTGCCAGTAGTATCGCTTCTATGGACACCATATATTTT. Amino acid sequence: CASSIASMDTIYF.

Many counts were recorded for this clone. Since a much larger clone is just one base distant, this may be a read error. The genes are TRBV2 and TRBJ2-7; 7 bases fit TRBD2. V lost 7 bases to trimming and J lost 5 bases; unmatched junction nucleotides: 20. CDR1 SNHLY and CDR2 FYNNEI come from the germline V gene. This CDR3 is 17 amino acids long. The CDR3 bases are TGTGCCAGCACTCTACTGAGCGGGAACGCGATTTCGGACGAGCAGTACTTC. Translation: CASTLLSGNAISDEQYF.

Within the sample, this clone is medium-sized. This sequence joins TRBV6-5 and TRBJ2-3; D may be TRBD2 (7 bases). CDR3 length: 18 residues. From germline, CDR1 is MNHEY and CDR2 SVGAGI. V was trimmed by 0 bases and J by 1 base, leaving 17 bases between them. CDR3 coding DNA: TGTGCCAGCAGTTACTCGGGGGGGCCTAAGGGTGGCACAGATACGCAGTATTTT. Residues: CASSYSGGPKGGTDTQYF.

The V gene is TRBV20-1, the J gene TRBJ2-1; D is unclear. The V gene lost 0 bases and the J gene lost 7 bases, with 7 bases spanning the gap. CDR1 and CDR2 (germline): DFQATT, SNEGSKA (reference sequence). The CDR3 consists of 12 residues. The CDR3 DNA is TGCAGTGCTAGAGATTATGCGAATGAGCAGTTCTTC. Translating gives CSARDYANEQFF.

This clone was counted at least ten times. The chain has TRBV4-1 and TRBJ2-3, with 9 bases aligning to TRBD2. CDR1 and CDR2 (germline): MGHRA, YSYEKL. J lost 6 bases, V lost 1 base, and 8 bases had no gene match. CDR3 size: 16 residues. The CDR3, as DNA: TGCGCCAGCAGCCAAGTCGGCGGGGGGGCCCTGGATACGCAGTATTTT. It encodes CASSQVGGGALDTQYF.

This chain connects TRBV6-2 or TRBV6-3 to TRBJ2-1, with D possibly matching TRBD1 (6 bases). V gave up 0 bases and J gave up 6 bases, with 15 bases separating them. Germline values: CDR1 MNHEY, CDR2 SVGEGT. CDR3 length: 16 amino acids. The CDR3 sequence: CASSYSSSVGANEQFF. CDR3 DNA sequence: TGTGCCAGCAGTTACTCGTCTAGTGTGGGGGCCAATGAGCAGTTCTTC.

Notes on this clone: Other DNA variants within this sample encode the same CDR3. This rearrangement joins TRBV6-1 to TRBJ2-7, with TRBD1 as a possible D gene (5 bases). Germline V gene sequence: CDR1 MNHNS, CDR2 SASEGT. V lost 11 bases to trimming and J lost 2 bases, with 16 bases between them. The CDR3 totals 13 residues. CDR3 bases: TGTGCCTCCTCTAGGGGTGAAACCTACGAGCAGTACTTC. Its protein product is CASSRGETYEQYF.

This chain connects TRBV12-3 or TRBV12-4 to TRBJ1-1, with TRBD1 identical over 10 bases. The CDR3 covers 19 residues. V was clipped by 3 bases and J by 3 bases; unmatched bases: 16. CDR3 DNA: TGTGCCAGCAGTTTCGTCCCGACAGGGGGCGTCGCCGGGTACACTGAAGCTTTCTTT. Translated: CASSFVPTGGVAGYTEAFF.

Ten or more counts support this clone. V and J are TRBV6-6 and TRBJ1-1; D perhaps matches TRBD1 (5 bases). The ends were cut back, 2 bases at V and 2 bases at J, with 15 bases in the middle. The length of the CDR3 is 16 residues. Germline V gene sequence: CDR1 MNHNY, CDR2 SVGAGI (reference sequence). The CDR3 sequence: CASSYGAGSVNTEAFF. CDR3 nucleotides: TGTGCCAGCAGTTACGGGGCAGGGAGTGTTAACACTGAAGCTTTCTTT.

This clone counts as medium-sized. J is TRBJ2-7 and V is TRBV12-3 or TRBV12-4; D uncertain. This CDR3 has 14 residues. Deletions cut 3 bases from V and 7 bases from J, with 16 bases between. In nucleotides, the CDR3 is TGTGCCAGCAGTTTTTACGCTAGTAAAGGGGAGCAGTACTTC. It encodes CASSFYASKGEQYF.

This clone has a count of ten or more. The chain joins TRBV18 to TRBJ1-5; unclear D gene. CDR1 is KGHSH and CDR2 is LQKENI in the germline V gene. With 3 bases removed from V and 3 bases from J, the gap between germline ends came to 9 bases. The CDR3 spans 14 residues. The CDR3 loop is CASSPQATNQPQHF. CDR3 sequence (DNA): TGTGCCAGCTCACCCCAGGCTACCAATCAGCCCCAGCATTTT.

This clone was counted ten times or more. The CDR3 region is CASSLRQGKDTQYF. As DNA, the CDR3 is TGTGCCAGCAGTTTAAGGCAGGGCAAAGACACGCAGTATTTT. The chain couples TRBV27 to TRBJ2-3, with D possibly matching TRBD1 (5 bases). The V end lost 2 bases, the J end lost 9 bases, and 15 bases lay between the germline ends. The CDR3 runs to 14 residues. The germline CDR1 and CDR2 sequences are MNHEY and SMNVEV (reference sequence).

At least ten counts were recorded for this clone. CDR3 bases: TGCAGTGCTATTCCGGACAGGGGTTACGAGCAGTACTTC. Translation gives CSAIPDRGYEQYF. V usage is TRBV20-1 and J usage is TRBJ2-7, with 9 nucleotides matching TRBD1. Losses at the gene ends were 4 bases for V and 4 bases for J; bases not matched to a gene: 5. This CDR3 has 13 amino acids. The germline V gene has CDR1 DFQATT and CDR2 SNEGSKA (reference sequence).

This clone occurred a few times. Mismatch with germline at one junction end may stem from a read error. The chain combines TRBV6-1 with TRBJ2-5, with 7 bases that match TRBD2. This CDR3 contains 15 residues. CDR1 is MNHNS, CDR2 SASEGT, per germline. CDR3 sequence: CAISEAVGGQETQYF. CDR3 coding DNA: TGTGCCATCAGTGAAGCTGTGGGGGGGCAAGAGACCCAGTACTTC.

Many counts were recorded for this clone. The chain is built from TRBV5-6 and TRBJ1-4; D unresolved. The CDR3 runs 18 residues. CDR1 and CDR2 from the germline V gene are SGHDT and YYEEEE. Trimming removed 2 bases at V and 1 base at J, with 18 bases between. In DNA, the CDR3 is TGTGCCAGCAGCTTTCGATCAATACGGTATGAAACTAATGAAAAACTGTTTTTT. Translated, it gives CASSFRSIRYETNEKLFF.

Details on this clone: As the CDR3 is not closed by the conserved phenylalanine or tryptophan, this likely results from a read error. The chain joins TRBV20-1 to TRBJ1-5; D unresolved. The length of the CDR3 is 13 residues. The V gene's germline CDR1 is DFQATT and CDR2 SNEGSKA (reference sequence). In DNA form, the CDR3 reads TGCAGTGCTAGAGAAACGGATAATCACCCCCAGCATCTT. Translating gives CSARETDNHPQHL.

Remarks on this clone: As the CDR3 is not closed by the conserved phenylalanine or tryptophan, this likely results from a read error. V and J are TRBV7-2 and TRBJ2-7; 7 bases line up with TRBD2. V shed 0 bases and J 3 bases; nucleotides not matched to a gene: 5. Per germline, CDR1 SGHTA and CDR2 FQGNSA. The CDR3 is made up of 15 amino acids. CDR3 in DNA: TGTGCCAGCAGCTTAGCGGCGGGGGACCTCTACGAGCAGTACTCC. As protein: CASSLAAGDLYEQYS.

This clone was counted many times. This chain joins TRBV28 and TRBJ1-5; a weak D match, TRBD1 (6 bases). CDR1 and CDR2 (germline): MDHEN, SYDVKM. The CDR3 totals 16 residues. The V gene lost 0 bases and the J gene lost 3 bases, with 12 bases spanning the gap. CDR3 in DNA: TGTGCCAGCAGTTTATGGGGGGACACGGTCAATCAGCCCCAGCATTTT. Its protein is CASSLWGDTVNQPQHF.

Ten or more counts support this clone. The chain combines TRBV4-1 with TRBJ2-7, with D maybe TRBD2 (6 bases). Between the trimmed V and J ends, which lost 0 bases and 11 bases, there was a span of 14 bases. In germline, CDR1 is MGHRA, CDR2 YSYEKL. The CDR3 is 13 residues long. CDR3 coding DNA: TGCGCCAGCAGCCAAGAGTTTCGTAGGACTAAGTACTTC. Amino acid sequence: CASSQEFRRTKYF.

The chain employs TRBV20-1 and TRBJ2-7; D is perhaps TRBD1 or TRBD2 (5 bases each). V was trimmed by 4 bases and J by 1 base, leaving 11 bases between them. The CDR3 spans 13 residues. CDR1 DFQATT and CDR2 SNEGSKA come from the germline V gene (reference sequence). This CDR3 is CSATRDASYEQYF. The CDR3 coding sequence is TGCAGTGCTACACGGGACGCATCCTACGAGCAGTACTTC.

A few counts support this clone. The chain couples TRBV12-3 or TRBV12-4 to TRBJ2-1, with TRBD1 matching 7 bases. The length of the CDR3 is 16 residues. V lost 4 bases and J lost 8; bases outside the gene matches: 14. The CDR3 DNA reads TGTGCCAGCAGTTCGACAGGGTTACCAGGGTACGATGAGCAGTTCTTC. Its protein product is CASSSTGLPGYDEQFF.

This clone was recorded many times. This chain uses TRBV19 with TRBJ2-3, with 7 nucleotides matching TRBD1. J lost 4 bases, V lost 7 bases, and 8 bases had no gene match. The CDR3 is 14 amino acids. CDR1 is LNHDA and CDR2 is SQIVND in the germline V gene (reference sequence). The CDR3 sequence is CASTYTGVADTQYF. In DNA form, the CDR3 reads TGTGCCAGTACCTATACAGGGGTGGCAGATACGCAGTATTTT.

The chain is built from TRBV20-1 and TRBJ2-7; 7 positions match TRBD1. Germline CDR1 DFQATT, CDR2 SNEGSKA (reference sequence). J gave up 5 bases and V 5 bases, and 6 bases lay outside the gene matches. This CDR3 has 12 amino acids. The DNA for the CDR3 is TGCAGTGCTCACAGGGGTGGGAACGAGCAGTACTTC. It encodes CSAHRGGNEQYF.

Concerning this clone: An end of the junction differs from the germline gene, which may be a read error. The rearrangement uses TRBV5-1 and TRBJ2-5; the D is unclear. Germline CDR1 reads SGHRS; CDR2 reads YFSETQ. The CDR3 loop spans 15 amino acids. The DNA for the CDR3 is TGCGCCAGCATCTTGACACTTAGCCCCGAAGAGACCCAGTACTTC. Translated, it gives CASILTLSPEETQYF.